This TCR beta chain was captured by sequencing in a study of blood T cell repertoires in COVID-19. Study context: COVID-19 samples from acute and convalescent phases originated in the United States, Italy and Spain.

A Seattle source enrolled patients during active infection and followed them longitudinally. V was trimmed by 1 base and J by 1 base, leaving 8 bases between them. CDR1 and CDR2 from the germline V gene are SGHAT and FQNNGV. The CDR3 spans 15 residues. Original analysis: By means of reference gene primer amplification, nucleated cell counts were estimated. Data came from immunoSEQ multiplex PCR; TCRdb stores just in-frame clones and leaves some out. V and J calls and clone size are copied from that table; D and trimming were computed from the DNA. This sample has under 200,000 clones, with roughly 90% found just once.

This clonotype was sampled from a man between 18 and 35 years old with COVID-19, enrolled during active disease. This chain uses TRBV11-2 with TRBJ1-5; a weak D match, TRBD1 (5 bases). The material sequenced was peripheral blood. The CDR3, as DNA: TGTGCCAGCAGCTTAGGTAGGGGCAGCAATCAGCCCCAGCATTTT. Amino acids: CASSLGRGSNQPQHF.